This T cell receptor beta chain stems from a study of CD8 T cells in Susac syndrome (dated by TCRdb to between 2017 and 2020). In terms of the full investigation: Whether CD8+ T cell activation and differentiation in Susac syndrome was antigen driven was tested using repertoire sequencing. CD8+ T cell repertoire clonality was compared between over 9 healthy donors, around 14 Susac syndrome patients and some 15 multiple sclerosis patients.

RNA was extracted with the RNeasy kit and roughly 0.5 to 1 ug was reverse transcribed using random hexamers. The immunoSEQ multiplex PCR assay, covering 54 Vbeta and 13 Jbeta segments, was used to amplify TCR beta CDR3 regions. PCR amplification bias was corrected by using a synthetic template baseline for primer optimization and computational correction. Turning to the authors' computational methods: Reads were annotated to V, D and J genes according to IMGT and were analyzed with immunoSEQ Analyzer, with only productive sequences retained. Clonality was calculated as one minus the Shannon entropy normalized by log2 of the number of productive unique sequences. Public and private clones were assessed among the 100 most prevalent clones of each patient and control. A clone was defined as Susac-specific if it was absent from the healthy and MS cohorts, from roughly 980 published viral clones and from other ImmuneACCESS disease sequences. The public sequencing data were trimmed at Q25 with fastp and processed into clonotypes with MiXCR by TCRdb, which kept only in-frame beta chains. Each CDR3 protein appears once, grouped with its most common genes and DNA. Clone size and V and J calls follow TCRdb, not the original study. Within this sample are hundreds of thousands of distinct CDR3 sequences, with about 91% of them counted one time only. Of the sample, around 0.18% falls within the top ten clones.

Peripheral blood CD8+ and CD4+ T cells from healthy donors, Susac syndrome patients and multiple sclerosis patients were profiled by high-throughput TCR beta sequencing. Multiple sclerosis controls were treatment-naive patients with stable or active relapsing-remitting disease fulfilling revised McDonald criteria. Bulk CD8+ and CD4+ T cells were purified magnetically by negative isolation, whereas CD8+ TEMRA cells were enriched by FACS. Blood was drawn into EDTA tubes, processed within 24 hours, and PBMCs were isolated by density gradient centrifugation. PBMCs intended for TCR sequencing were cryopreserved in liquid nitrogen and were subsequently thawed in a 37 degrees C water bath. Purity of sorted or isolated CD4+, CD8+ and CD8+ TEMRA cells was at least 90%. This clonotype was recorded only once. This clone's antigen is unknown. It has no much larger one-base neighbor in the sample; base qualities were not kept. A lone read is weak support.

Points the paper makes about the study in general: The number of individuals in the TCR sequencing and HLA analysis was acknowledged as relatively small.

The germline V gene encodes CDR1 LNHDA and CDR2 SQIVND (reference sequence). Inclusive of the bounding cysteine and phenylalanine, the CDR3 is 14 residues long. Here the CDR3 DNA is all that survives: 42 bases in frame from base 1. V gives up 2 bases and J gives up 4 bases, and the segment between their germline ends measures 11 bases. Specimen: CD8+ T cells from PBMCs. This receptor was taken from a human donor with multiple sclerosis. The sequence is built from TRBV19 and TRBJ1-1, with no D gene named confidently. This receptor carries the CDR3 CASSIMATSTEAFF. The bases read TGTGCCAGTAGTATAATGGCGACGAGCACTGAAGCTTTCTTT. The entire variable domain, with the stretches around the CDR3 drawn from the reference TRBV19 and TRBJ1-1 proteins, is DGGITQSPKYLFRKEGQNVTLSCEQNLNHDAMYWYRQDPGQGLRLIYYSQIVNDFQKGDIAEGYSVSREKKESFPLTVTSAQKNPTAFYLCASSIMATSTEAFFGQGTRLTVV.